These T cell receptor beta chains were read from a single sample in a study of blood T cell repertoires in COVID-19. This table comes from immunoSEQ multiplex PCR, and its TCRdb copy is limited to in-frame clones, with some not included. The sample carries 220,000 or so clones, roughly 80% recorded once. Sequences were obtained from peripheral blood. The receptors here all came from an elderly woman with COVID-19, enrolled during active disease. Each CDR3 is given with its conserved first and last residue. D genes are given only for firm matches. Only part of the rows carry a size: once, few, many, or a class if the clone is expanded.

v_gene: TRBV6-5
d_gene: TRBD1
j_gene: TRBJ1-2
abundance: -
CDR3aa: CASSRGQGFDGYTF
CDR3nt: TGTGCCAGCAGTAGGGGACAGGGATTTGATGGCTACACCTTC

v_gene: TRBV21-1
d_gene: -
j_gene: TRBJ1-1
abundance: -
CDR3aa: CASSKVAGMRTEAFF
CDR3nt: TGTGCCAGCAGCAAAGTGGCAGGGATGAGAACTGAAGCTTTCTTT

v_gene: TRBV5-1
d_gene: -
j_gene: TRBJ1-2
abundance: -
CDR3aa: CASSLYRQIYGYTF
CDR3nt: TGCGCCAGCAGCTTGTATAGACAGATCTATGGCTACACCTTC

v_gene: TRBV5-1
d_gene: -
j_gene: TRBJ2-2
abundance: -
CDR3aa: CASSLVPNGELFF
CDR3nt: TGCGCCAGCAGCTTGGTACCTAACGGGGAGCTGTTTTTT

v_gene: TRBV20-1
d_gene: -
j_gene: TRBJ2-7
abundance: -
CDR3aa: CSASEDEQYF
CDR3nt: TGCAGTGCTTCCGAGGACGAGCAGTACTTC

v_gene: TRBV27
d_gene: TRBD1
j_gene: TRBJ1-6
abundance: -
CDR3aa: CASSLDRGSTPLHF
CDR3nt: TGTGCCAGCAGTTTAGACAGGGGATCTACTCCCCTCCACTTT

v_gene: TRBV7-2
d_gene: -
j_gene: TRBJ1-4
abundance: -
CDR3aa: CASSAGTPVGGRDEKLFF
CDR3nt: TGTGCCAGCAGCGCAGGGACTCCTGTGGGGGGAAGGGACGAAAAACTGTTTTTT

v_gene: TRBV4-2
d_gene: TRBD1
j_gene: TRBJ2-2
abundance: -
CDR3aa: CASLRGRSGELFF
CDR3nt: TGTGCCAGCCTCAGGGGGCGATCCGGGGAGCTGTTTTTT

v_gene: TRBV2
d_gene: -
j_gene: TRBJ2-1
abundance: -
CDR3aa: CASSVSGLLNEQFF
CDR3nt: TGTGCCAGCAGTGTTAGTGGACTACTCAATGAGCAGTTCTTC

v_gene: TRBV6-5
d_gene: -
j_gene: TRBJ2-2
abundance: -
CDR3aa: CASKGGTKNTGELFF
CDR3nt: TGTGCCAGCAAAGGGGGGACTAAGAACACCGGGGAGCTGTTTTTT

v_gene: TRBV6-5
d_gene: TRBD1
j_gene: TRBJ2-7
abundance: few
CDR3aa: CASSALGGSSYEQYF
CDR3nt: TGTGCCAGCAGCGCTTTAGGGGGCAGCTCCTACGAGCAGTACTTC

v_gene: TRBV6-5
d_gene: -
j_gene: TRBJ2-1
abundance: -
CDR3aa: CASRSRDVAYNEQFF
CDR3nt: TGTGCCAGCAGGTCCAGGGATGTAGCCTACAATGAGCAGTTCTTC